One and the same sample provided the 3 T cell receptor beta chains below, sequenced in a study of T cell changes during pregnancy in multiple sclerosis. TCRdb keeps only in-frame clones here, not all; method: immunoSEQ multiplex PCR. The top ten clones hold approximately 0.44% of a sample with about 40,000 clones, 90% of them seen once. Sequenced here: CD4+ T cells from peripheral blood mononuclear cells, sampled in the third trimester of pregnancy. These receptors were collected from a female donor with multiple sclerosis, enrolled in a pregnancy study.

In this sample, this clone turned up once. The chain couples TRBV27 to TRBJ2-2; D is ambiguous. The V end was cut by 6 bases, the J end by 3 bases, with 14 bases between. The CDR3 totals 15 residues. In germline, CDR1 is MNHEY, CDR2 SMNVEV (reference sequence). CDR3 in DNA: TGTGCCAGCAGGAAGAGGTTATATGACACCGGGGAGCTGTTTTTT. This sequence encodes CASRKRLYDTGELFF.

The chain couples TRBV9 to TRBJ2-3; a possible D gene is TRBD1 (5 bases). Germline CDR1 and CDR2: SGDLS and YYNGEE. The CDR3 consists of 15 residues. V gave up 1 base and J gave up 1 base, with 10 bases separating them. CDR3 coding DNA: TGTGCCAGCAGCGTACGGCAGGGTGGCACAGATACGCAGTATTTT. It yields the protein CASSVRQGGTDTQYF.

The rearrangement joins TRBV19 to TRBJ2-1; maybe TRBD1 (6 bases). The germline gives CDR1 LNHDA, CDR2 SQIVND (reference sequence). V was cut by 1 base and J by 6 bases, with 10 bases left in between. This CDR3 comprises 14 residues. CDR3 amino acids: CASSIGRGGNEQFF. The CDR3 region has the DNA TGTGCCAGTAGTATAGGCAGGGGCGGCAATGAGCAGTTCTTC.